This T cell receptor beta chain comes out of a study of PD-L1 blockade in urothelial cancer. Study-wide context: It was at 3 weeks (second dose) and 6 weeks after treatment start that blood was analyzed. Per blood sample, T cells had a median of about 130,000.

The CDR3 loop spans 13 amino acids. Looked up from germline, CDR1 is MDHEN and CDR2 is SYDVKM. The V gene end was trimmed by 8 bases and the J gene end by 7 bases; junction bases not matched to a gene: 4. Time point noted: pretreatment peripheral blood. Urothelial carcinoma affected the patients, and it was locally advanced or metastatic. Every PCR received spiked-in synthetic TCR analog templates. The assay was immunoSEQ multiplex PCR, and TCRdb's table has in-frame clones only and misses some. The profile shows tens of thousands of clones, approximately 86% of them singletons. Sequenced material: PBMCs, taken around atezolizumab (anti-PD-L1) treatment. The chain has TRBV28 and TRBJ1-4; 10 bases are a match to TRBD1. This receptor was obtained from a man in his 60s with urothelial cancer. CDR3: CASFRDRGEKLFF. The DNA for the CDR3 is TGTGCCAGCTTCCGGGACAGGGGTGAAAAACTGTTTTTT.